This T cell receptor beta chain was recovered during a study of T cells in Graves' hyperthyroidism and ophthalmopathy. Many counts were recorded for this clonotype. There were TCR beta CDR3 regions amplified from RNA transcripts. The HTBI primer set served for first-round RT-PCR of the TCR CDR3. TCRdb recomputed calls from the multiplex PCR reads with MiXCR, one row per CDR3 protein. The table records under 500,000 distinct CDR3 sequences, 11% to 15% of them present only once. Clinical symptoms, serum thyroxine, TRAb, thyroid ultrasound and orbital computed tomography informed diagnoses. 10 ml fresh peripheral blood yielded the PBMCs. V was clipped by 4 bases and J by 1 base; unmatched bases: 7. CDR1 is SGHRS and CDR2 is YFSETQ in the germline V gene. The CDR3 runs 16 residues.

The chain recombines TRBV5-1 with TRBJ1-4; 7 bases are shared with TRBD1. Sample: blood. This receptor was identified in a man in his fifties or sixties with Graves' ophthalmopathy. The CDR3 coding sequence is TGCGCCAGCAGCGCGACGACAGGGCGAACTAATGAAAAACTGTTTTTT. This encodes CASSATTGRTNEKLFF.